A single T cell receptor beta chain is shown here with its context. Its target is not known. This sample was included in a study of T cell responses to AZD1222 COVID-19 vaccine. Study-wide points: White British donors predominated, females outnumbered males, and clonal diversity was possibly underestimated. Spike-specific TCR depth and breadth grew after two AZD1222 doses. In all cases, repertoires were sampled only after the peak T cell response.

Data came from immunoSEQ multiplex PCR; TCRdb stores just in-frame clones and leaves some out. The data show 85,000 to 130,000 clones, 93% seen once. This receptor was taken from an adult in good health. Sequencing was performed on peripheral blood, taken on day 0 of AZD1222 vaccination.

CDR3 DNA: TGTGCCAGCAGGGGTCCCGGGGACACCGGGGAGCTGTTTTTT. Residues: CASRGPGDTGELFF. V usage is TRBV6-4 and J usage is TRBJ2-2; maybe TRBD2 (5 bases). The CDR3 length is 14 residues. CDR1 and CDR2 from the germline V gene are MRHNA and SNTAGT. Trimming took off 6 bases at V and 3 bases at J, with 11 bases between the two ends.